This T cell receptor (beta chain) was recorded in a study of blood T cell repertoires in COVID-19. As for the study in general: Researchers got acute and convalescent COVID-19 samples from the United States, Italy and Spain.

Original processing notes: For nucleated cells, counts were estimated from reference gene primer amplification. Sequenced by immunoSEQ multiplex PCR; TCRdb stores in-frame clones only, minus some. V, J and clone size were drawn from that table, and D and trimming were deduced from the DNA. The sample includes almost 400,000 clones, roughly nine tenths of them seen just once. Cohorts were assigned according to the clinical history that participants reported. Per the germline V gene, CDR1 is SGHNT and CDR2 is YENEEA. Trimming took 2 bases from V and 1 from J, leaving 6 bases between them. This CDR3 has 13 residues.

The sequenced sample was PBMCs or T cells enriched from blood (not recorded which). The J gene is TRBJ2-7, the V gene TRBV11-3, with D possibly TRBD1 on 5 matching bases. The receptor was isolated from a woman aged 25 to 45 who had recovered from COVID-19. The CDR3, as DNA: TGTGCCAGCAGCTTACGGACATCCTACGAGCAGTACTTC. Translation: CASSLRTSYEQYF.